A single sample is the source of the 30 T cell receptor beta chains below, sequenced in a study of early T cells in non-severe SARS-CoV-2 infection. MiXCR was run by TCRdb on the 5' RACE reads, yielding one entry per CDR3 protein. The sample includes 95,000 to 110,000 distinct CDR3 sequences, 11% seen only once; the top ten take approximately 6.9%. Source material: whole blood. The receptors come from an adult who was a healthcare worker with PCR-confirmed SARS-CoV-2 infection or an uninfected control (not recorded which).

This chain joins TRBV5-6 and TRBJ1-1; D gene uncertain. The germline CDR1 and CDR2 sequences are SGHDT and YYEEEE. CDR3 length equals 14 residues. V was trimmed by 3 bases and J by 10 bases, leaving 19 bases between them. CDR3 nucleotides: TGTGCCAGCAGCTCCTCCGGGCCCCCCATTGGAGCTTTCTTT. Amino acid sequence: CASSSSGPPIGAFF. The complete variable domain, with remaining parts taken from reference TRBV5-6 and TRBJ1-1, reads DAGVTQSPTHLIKTRGQQVTLRCSPKSGHDTVSWYQQALGQGPQFIFQYYEEEERQRGNFPDRFSGHQFPNYSSELNVNALLLGDSALYLCASSSSGPPIGAFFGQGTRLTVV.

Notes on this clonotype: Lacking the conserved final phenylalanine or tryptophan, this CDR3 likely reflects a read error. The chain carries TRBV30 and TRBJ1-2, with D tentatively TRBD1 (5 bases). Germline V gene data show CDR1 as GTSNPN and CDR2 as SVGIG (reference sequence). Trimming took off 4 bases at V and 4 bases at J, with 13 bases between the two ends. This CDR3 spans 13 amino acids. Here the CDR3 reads CAWTQTGAYGYTL. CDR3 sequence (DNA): TGTGCCTGGACCCAAACAGGAGCCTATGGCTACACCCTC.

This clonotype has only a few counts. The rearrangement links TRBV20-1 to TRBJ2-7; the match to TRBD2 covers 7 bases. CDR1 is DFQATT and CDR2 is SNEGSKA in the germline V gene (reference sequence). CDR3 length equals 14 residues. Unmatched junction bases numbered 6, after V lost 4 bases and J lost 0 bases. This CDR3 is CSANRGVSSYEQYF. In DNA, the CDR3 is TGCAGTGCTAATCGGGGGGTTAGCTCCTACGAGCAGTACTTC.

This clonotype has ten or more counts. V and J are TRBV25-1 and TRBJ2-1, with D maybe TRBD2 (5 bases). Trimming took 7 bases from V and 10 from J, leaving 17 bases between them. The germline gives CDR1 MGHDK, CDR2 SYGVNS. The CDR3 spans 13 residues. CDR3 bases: TGTGCCAGCACCCTGGCGGGCGCCATCGAGCAGTTCTTC. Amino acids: CASTLAGAIEQFF.

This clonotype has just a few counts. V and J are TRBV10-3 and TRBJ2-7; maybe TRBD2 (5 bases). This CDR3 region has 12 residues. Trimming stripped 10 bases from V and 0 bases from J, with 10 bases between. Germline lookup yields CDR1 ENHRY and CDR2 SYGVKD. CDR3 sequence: CATRTPSYEQYF. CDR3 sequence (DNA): TGTGCCACCAGGACTCCCTCCTACGAGCAGTACTTC.

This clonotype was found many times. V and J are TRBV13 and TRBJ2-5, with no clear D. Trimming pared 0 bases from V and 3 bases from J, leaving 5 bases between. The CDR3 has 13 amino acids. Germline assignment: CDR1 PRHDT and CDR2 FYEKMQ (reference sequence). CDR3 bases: TGTGCCAGCAGCTTAGGGGCGGAAGAGACCCAGTACTTC. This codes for CASSLGAEETQYF.

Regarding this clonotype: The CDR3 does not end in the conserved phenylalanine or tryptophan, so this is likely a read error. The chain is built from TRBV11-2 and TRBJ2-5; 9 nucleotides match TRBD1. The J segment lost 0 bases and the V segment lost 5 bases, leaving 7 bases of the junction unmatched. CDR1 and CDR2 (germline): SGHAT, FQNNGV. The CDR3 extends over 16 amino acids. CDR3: CASSPMGQGDQETQYS. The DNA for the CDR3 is TGTGCCAGCAGCCCCATGGGACAGGGTGACCAAGAGACCCAGTACTCC.

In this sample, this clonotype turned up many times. The CDR3 DNA reads as TGCGCCAGCCGGACGGGCAACACAGATACGCAGTATTTT. It encodes CASRTGNTDTQYF. The chain recombines TRBV10-2 with TRBJ2-3; D ambiguous. CDR1 is WSHSY, CDR2 SAAADI, per germline. Trimming cost V 8 bases and J 2 bases, with 11 bases left between them. The CDR3 sequence is 13 residues long.

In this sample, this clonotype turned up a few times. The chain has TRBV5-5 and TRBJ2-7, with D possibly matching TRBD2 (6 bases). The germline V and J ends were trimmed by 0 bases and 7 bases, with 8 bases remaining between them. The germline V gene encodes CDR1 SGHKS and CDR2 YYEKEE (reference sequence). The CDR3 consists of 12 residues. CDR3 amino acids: CASSLGRGEQYF. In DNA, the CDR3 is TGTGCCAGCAGCTTGGGTCGGGGGGAGCAGTACTTC.

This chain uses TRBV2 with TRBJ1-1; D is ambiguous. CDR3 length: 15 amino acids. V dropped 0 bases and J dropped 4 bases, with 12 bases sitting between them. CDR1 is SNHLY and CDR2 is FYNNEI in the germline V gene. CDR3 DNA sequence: TGTGCCAGCAGTGAAGCGCTGTACCGCGGCACTGAAGCTTTCTTT. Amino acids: CASSEALYRGTEAFF.

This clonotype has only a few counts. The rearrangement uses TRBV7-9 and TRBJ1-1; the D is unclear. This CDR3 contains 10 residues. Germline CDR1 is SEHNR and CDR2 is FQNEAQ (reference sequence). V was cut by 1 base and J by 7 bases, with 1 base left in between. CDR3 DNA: TGTGCCAGCAGCTTAGATGAAGCTTTCTTT. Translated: CASSLDEAFF.

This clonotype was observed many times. DNA for the CDR3: TGTGCCAGCAGCCCTCCCTTAGGGAGCGGCAAAAACATTCAGTACTTC. This codes for CASSPPLGSGKNIQYF. The chain combines TRBV7-9 with TRBJ2-4, with D maybe TRBD2 (5 bases). Trimming shortened V by 5 bases and J by 3 bases, and 17 bases separated the two germline ends. The CDR3 contains 16 residues. Germline CDR1 reads SEHNR; CDR2 reads FQNEAQ (reference sequence).

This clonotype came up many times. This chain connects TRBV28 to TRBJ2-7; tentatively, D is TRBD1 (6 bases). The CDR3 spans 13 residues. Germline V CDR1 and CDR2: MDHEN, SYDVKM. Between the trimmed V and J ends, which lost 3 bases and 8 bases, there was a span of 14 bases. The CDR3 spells CASSLGALTQQYF. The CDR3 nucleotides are TGTGCCAGCAGTTTGGGGGCCCTTACCCAGCAGTACTTC.

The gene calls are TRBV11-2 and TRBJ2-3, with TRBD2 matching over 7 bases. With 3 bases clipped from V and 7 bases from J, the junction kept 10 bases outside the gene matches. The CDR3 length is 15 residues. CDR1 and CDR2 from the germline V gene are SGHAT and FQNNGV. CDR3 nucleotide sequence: TGTGCCAGCAGCTTTCTCCCGGGAGCGGGAAATACGCAGTATTTT. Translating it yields CASSFLPGAGNTQYF.

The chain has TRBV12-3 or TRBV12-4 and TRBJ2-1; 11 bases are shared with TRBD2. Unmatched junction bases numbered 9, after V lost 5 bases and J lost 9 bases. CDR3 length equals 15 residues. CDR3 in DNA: TGTGCCAGCAGTCCGACTAGCGGGATAACGGGTGAGCAGTTCTTC. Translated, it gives CASSPTSGITGEQFF.

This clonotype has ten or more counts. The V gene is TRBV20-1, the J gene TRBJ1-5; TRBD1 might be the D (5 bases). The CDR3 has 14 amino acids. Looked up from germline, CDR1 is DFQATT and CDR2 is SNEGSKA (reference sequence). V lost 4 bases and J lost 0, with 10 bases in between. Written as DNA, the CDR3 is TGCAGTGCTACCGGGGGAAATAGCAATCAGCCCCAGCATTTT. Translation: CSATGGNSNQPQHF.

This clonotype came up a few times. The CDR3 protein is CASSFMGLLNTGELFF. For the CDR3, the DNA is TGTGCCAGCAGTTTTATGGGGCTTCTGAACACCGGGGAGCTGTTTTTT. The gene calls are TRBV5-4 and TRBJ2-2, with D possibly TRBD1 on 5 matching bases. The CDR3 has 16 amino acids. The V end lost 5 bases, the J end lost 1 base, and 15 bases lay between the germline ends. Germline V gives CDR1 SGHNT, CDR2 YYREEE (reference sequence).

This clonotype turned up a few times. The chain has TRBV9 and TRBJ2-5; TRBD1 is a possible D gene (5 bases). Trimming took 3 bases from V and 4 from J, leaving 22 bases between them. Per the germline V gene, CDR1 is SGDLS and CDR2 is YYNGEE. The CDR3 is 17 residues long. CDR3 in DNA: TGTGCCAGCAGCGAGGGCCCTAGGGGTCCAAGCAGAGAGACCCAGTACTTC. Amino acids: CASSEGPRGPSRETQYF.

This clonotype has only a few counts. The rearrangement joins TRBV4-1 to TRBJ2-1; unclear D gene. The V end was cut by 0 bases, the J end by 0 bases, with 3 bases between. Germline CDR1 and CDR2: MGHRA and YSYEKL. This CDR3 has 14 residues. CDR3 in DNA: TGCGCCAGCAGCCAAGAAGCCTCCTACAATGAGCAGTTCTTC. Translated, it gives CASSQEASYNEQFF.

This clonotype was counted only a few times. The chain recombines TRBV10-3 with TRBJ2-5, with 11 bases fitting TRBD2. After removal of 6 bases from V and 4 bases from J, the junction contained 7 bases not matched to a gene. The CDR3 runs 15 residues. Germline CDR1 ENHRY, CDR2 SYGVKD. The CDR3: CAIRASGRRGETQYF. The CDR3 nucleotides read TGTGCCATCAGGGCTAGCGGGAGGCGAGGAGAGACCCAGTACTTC.

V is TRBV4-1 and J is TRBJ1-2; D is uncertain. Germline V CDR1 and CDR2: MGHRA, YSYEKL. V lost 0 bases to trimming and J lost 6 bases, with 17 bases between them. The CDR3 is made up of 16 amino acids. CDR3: CASSQEEVSPPDGYTF. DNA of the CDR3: TGCGCCAGCAGCCAAGAAGAGGTCAGCCCTCCTGATGGCTACACCTTC.

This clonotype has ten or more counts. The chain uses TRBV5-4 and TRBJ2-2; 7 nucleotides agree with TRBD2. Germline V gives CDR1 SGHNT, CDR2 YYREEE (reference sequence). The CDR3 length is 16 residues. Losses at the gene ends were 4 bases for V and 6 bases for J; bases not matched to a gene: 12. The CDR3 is CASSRSGGSSSGELFF. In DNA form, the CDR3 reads TGTGCCAGCAGCCGGTCGGGCGGGAGTTCTTCCGGGGAGCTGTTTTTT.

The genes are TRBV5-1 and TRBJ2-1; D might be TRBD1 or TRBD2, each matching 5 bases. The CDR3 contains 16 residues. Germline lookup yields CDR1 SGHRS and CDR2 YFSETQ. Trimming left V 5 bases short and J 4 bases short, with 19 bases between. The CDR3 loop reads CASRHTGTLKYNEQFF. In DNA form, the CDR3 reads TGCGCCAGCAGGCACACCGGGACCCTGAAATACAATGAGCAGTTCTTC.

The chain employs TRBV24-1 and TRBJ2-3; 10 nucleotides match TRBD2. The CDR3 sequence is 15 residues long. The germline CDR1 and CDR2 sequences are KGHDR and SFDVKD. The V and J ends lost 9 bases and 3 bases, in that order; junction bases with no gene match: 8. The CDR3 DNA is TGTGCCACCGGAGACACTAGCGGGACGACAGATACGCAGTATTTT. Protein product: CATGDTSGTTDTQYF.

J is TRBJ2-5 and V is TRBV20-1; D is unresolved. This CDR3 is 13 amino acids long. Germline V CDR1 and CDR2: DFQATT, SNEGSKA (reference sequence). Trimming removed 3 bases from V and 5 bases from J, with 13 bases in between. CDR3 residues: CSASRTPPETQYF. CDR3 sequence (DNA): TGCAGTGCTAGCCGCACGCCTCCGGAGACCCAGTACTTC.

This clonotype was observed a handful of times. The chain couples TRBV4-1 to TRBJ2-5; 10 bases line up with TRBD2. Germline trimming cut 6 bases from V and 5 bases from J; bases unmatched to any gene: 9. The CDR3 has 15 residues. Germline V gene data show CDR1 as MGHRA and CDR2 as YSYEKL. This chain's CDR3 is CASSAASGSSETQYF. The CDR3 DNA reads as TGCGCCAGCAGTGCGGCTAGCGGGAGTTCTGAGACCCAGTACTTC.

CDR3 region: CASSLARLAGPYEQYF. Here the CDR3 DNA reads TGCGCCAGCAGCTTGGCCCGACTAGCGGGGCCCTACGAGCAGTACTTC. This rearrangement joins TRBV5-1 to TRBJ2-7; 11 nucleotides match TRBD2. Germline V CDR1 and CDR2: SGHRS, YFSETQ. Unmatched junction bases numbered 4, after V lost 0 bases and J lost 2 bases. The CDR3 length is 16 residues.

This chain's CDR3 is CASSLSSRGRETQYF. CDR3 nucleotides: TGTGCCAGCAGCTTGAGTTCGAGGGGGCGGGAGACCCAGTACTTC. This chain connects TRBV13 to TRBJ2-5, with TRBD1 matching over 7 bases. The CDR3 loop spans 15 amino acids. The germline gives CDR1 PRHDT, CDR2 FYEKMQ (reference sequence). The ends lost 3 bases at V and 5 bases at J; junction bases unmatched: 9.

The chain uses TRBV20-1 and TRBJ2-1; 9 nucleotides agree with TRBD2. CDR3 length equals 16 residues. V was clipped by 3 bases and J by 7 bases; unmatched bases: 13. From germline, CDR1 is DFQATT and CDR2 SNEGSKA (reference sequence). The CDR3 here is CSASSPAGGPTNEQFF. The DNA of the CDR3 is TGCAGTGCTAGCAGCCCTGCGGGAGGGCCTACAAATGAGCAGTTCTTC.

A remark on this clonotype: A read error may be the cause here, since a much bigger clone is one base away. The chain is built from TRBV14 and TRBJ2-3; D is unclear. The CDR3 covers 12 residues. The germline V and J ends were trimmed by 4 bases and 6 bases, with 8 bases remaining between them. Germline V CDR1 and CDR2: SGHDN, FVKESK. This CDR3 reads CASSPPSDTQYF. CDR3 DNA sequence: TGTGCCAGCAGCCCCCCCAGCGATACGCAGTATTTT.